The next 19 T cell receptor beta chains were all read from a single sample in a study of blood T cell repertoires in COVID-19. Here immunoSEQ multiplex PCR was the method, and the copy in TCRdb shows in-frame clones only, minus some. The table includes some 89,000 clones, approximately 80% detected once. The sample taken for sequencing was peripheral blood. Every receptor here comes from a man between 65 and 80 years old with acute or convalescent COVID-19.

This chain joins TRBV19 and TRBJ1-2; D gene unclear. Germline CDR1 LNHDA, CDR2 SQIVND (reference sequence). Deletions cut 1 base from V and 1 base from J, with 4 bases between. This CDR3 contains 13 residues. The CDR3 loop is CASSIAVNYGYTF. CDR3 in DNA: TGTGCCAGTAGTATAGCGGTTAACTATGGCTACACCTTC. Looking up the rest from reference TRBV19 and TRBJ1-2 gives the full variable domain: DGGITQSPKYLFRKEGQNVTLSCEQNLNHDAMYWYRQDPGQGLRLIYYSQIVNDFQKGDIAEGYSVSREKKESFPLTVTSAQKNPTAFYLCASSIAVNYGYTFGSGTRLTVV.

This chain links TRBV5-6 with TRBJ2-3; 9 nucleotides align to TRBD2. Germline-derived CDR1 and CDR2 are SGHDT and YYEEEE. CDR3 size: 17 residues. The J segment lost 4 bases and the V segment lost 0 bases, leaving 9 bases of the junction unmatched. CDR3 bases: TGTGCCAGCAGCTTGGTGAAGCGGGAGGTACCCTCAGATACGCAGTATTTT. Translated: CASSLVKREVPSDTQYF.

This rearrangement joins TRBV7-3 to TRBJ1-2; TRBD1 matches at 7 bases. Germline V gene data show CDR1 as SGHTA and CDR2 as FQGTGA. This CDR3 is 14 amino acids long. Germline trimming cut 5 bases from V and 6 bases from J; bases unmatched to any gene: 9. The CDR3 reads CASSRSSTGDGYTF. The CDR3 DNA is TGTGCCAGCAGCCGCTCGTCTACAGGGGATGGCTACACCTTC.

J is TRBJ1-3 and V is TRBV18, with D perhaps TRBD1 (6 bases). Germline V gives CDR1 KGHSH, CDR2 LQKENI. Trimming shortened V by 1 base and J by 4 bases, and 8 bases separated the two germline ends. This CDR3 spans 14 amino acids. The CDR3 DNA follows: TGTGCCAGCTCACCACAGGGACAAGGAAACACCATATATTTT. It translates to CASSPQGQGNTIYF.

Only a few counts were recorded for this clone. This sequence joins TRBV10-1 and TRBJ1-1, with 8 bases fitting TRBD1. V lost 6 bases to trimming and J lost 5 bases; unmatched junction nucleotides: 11. This CDR3 has 15 amino acids. Germline V gives CDR1 WNHNN, CDR2 SYGVQD (reference sequence). CDR3 coding DNA: TGCGCCAGCAGCAAGGGGCAGGGGGCGCGTACTGAAGCTTTCTTT. It specifies CASSKGQGARTEAFF.

The gene calls are TRBV5-1 and TRBJ2-7; 10 nucleotides line up with TRBD2. Germline V gene lookup returns CDR1 SGHRS and CDR2 YFSETQ. The trim removed 0 bases at V and 1 base at J, leaving 16 bases unmatched. There are 20 residues in the CDR3. In nucleotides, the CDR3 is TGCGCCAGCAGCTTGGGCTCCTCAGCGGGAGGGCCGATGAGGTCCTACGAGCAGTACTTC. This codes for CASSLGSSAGGPMRSYEQYF.

The count of this clone is one. This chain connects TRBV24-1 to TRBJ2-3, with D unclear. This CDR3 has 13 residues. The germline V gene encodes CDR1 KGHDR and CDR2 SFDVKD. V lost 4 bases, J lost 6 bases, and 10 bases lay in between. The CDR3 bases are TGTGCCACCAGTGACCCTGGCCCGGATACGCAGTATTTT. Translation: CATSDPGPDTQYF.

The gene calls are TRBV4-1 and TRBJ1-5; no clear D. Trimming left V 5 bases short and J 6 bases short, with 11 bases between. The CDR3 runs 13 residues. From germline, CDR1 is MGHRA and CDR2 YSYEKL. The CDR3 loop is CASSAGIGQPQHF. The DNA for the CDR3 is TGCGCCAGCAGCGCCGGGATAGGTCAGCCCCAGCATTTT.

This clone was counted only a few times. The rearrangement joins TRBV6-5 to TRBJ1-2; 7 bases are a match to TRBD1. The length of the CDR3 is 12 residues. Germline-derived CDR1 and CDR2 are MNHEY and SVGAGI. Trimming cost V 6 bases and J 8 bases; bases outside gene matches: 6. CDR3 amino acids: CASRDRVKGYTF. For the CDR3, the DNA is TGTGCCAGCAGAGACAGGGTGAAAGGCTACACCTTC.

The V gene is TRBV7-2, the J gene TRBJ1-1, with 9 bases matching TRBD1. Trimming took 5 bases from V and 6 from J; bases not matched to a gene: 7. Germline CDR1 SGHTA, CDR2 FQGNSA. The CDR3 totals 14 residues. CDR3 region: CASSPGQGIAEAFF. Here the CDR3 DNA reads TGTGCCAGCAGCCCGGGACAGGGTATCGCTGAAGCTTTCTTT.

This chain uses TRBV29-1 with TRBJ2-2; D is unclear. The germline gives CDR1 SQVTM, CDR2 ANQGSEA. V lost 4 bases and J lost 1, with 7 bases in between. CDR3 size: 13 residues. CDR3 residues: CSVVNRNTGELFF. CDR3 DNA: TGCAGCGTTGTTAACAGGAACACCGGGGAGCTGTTTTTT.

The chain carries TRBV7-9 and TRBJ1-4; 9 bases are a match to TRBD1. Per the germline V gene, CDR1 is SEHNR and CDR2 is FQNEAQ (reference sequence). Trimming removed 5 bases from V and 7 bases from J; junction bases left unmatched: 8. The CDR3 consists of 15 residues. DNA of the CDR3: TGTGCCAGCAGCCCTCACAGGGGGCGCGTTGAAAAACTGTTTTTT. Translation: CASSPHRGRVEKLFF. Full variable domain (remainder filled in from reference TRBV7-9 and TRBJ1-4): DTGVSQNPRHKITKRGQNVTFRCDPISEHNRLYWYRQTLGQGPEFLTYFQNEAQLEKSRLLSDRFSAERPKGSFSTLEIQRTEQGDSAMYLCASSPHRGRVEKLFFGSGTQLSVL.

This chain's CDR3 is CATRGLMNTEAFF. For the CDR3, the DNA is TGTGCCACCCGGGGACTAATGAACACTGAAGCTTTCTTT. The chain joins TRBV10-3 to TRBJ1-1, with a weak D call TRBD1 (5 bases). This CDR3 comprises 13 residues. Trimming took off 10 bases at V and 0 bases at J, with 12 bases between the two ends. Germline lookup yields CDR1 ENHRY and CDR2 SYGVKD.

This chain links TRBV3-1 (or the pseudogene TRBV3-2) with TRBJ2-2; the D is unclear. The CDR3 is 13 amino acids. The germline V and J ends were trimmed by 0 bases and 5 bases, with 4 bases remaining between them. CDR1 LGHDT and CDR2 YNNKEL come from the germline V gene (reference sequence). The CDR3 sequence: CASSQDFTGELFF. CDR3 nucleotide sequence: TGTGCCAGCAGCCAAGACTTTACCGGGGAGCTGTTTTTT.

J is TRBJ1-2 and V is TRBV6-5, with TRBD1 identical over 7 bases. With V trimmed by 6 bases and J by 7 bases, 8 bases remained unmatched. Germline-derived CDR1 and CDR2 are MNHEY and SVGAGI. The CDR3 has 13 amino acids. DNA of the CDR3: TGTGCCAGCAGATTACGACAGGGTGGTGGCTACACCTTC. Protein product: CASRLRQGGGYTF.

The rearrangement links TRBV28 to TRBJ1-6; no firm D call. Trimming took 4 bases from V and 8 from J, leaving 15 bases between them. Germline-derived CDR1 and CDR2 are MDHEN and SYDVKM. This CDR3 contains 15 residues. CDR3 DNA sequence: TGTGCCAGCAGTTCCCCCGCGGTAGTGGATTCACCCCTCCACTTT. It specifies CASSSPAVVDSPLHF.

This chain joins TRBV2 and TRBJ1-5; D not certain. With 2 bases removed from V and 3 bases from J, the gap between germline ends came to 8 bases. This CDR3 contains 14 residues. Per the germline V gene, CDR1 is SNHLY and CDR2 is FYNNEI. The CDR3: CASSENRANQPQHF. In DNA, the CDR3 is TGTGCCAGCAGTGAAAACAGAGCCAATCAGCCCCAGCATTTT.

CDR3 DNA: TGTGCCAGCAGAACAGGGTCAAATAGCAATCAGCCCCAGCATTTT. This codes for CASRTGSNSNQPQHF. This rearrangement joins TRBV28 to TRBJ1-5; a weak D match, TRBD1 (6 bases). The CDR3 runs 15 residues. Germline loops: CDR1 MDHEN, CDR2 SYDVKM. With 6 bases removed from V and 0 bases from J, the gap between germline ends came to 12 bases.

V gene TRBV15 combines with J gene TRBJ1-2; TRBD1 matches 10 bases. The germline V gene has CDR1 LNHNV and CDR2 YYDKDF (reference sequence). V dropped 5 bases and J dropped 4; count of bases not matched to a gene: 7. CDR3 length: 15 residues. CDR3 loop: CATSGRDRGFYGYTF. In DNA, the CDR3 is TGTGCCACCAGCGGAAGGGACAGGGGCTTCTATGGCTACACCTTC.